The present T cell receptor (beta chain) was sequenced within a study of blood T cell repertoires in COVID-19. About the research overall: PBMCs, B-cell-depleted T cells, or T cells provided the cDNA or gDNA that made up the material.

TCRdb keeps only in-frame clones here, not all; method: immunoSEQ multiplex PCR. Found here are 65,000 or so clones, roughly 90% of them singletons; the top ten hold around 1.3%. Per the germline V gene, CDR1 is SGHKS and CDR2 is YYEKEE (reference sequence). This CDR3 is built from 16 residues. Germline trimming cut 0 bases from V and 1 base from J; bases unmatched to any gene: 6. This TCR was recovered from a man aged 60 to 75 with acute or convalescent COVID-19. The sequencing input was peripheral blood. The chain links TRBV5-5 to TRBJ1-2; the match to TRBD1 covers 7 bases. Written as DNA, the CDR3 is TGTGCCAGCAGCTTGGGTTCTGGGACAGTTAACTATGGCTACACCTTC. It is translated as CASSLGSGTVNYGYTF.